This is a list of T cell receptor beta chains from one sample in a study of blood T cell repertoires in COVID-19. Clones were read by immunoSEQ multiplex PCR, and TCRdb kept only the in-frame ones, dropping some. Of 210,000 or so clones in the sample, approximately 84% were seen once. Sequencing was performed on peripheral blood. These receptors originate from a woman in her 70s with active or convalescent COVID-19. CDR3s include the opening cysteine and the closing phenylalanine or tryptophan. Fields, in order: V gene, clone size, D gene, J gene, CDR3 protein, CDR3 DNA. D genes are given only for firm matches. Where a row states a size, it is once, few, many or the class of an expanded clone; other rows omit it.

TRBV7-2,once,TRBD1,TRBJ1-2,CASSLAMGRTGEGSYGYTF,TGTGCCAGCAGCTTAGCGATGGGACGGACAGGGGAAGGGAGCTATGGCTACACCTTC
TRBV18,-,-,TRBJ1-5,CASSGGGNQPQHF,TGTGCCAGCTCCGGCGGCGGCAATCAGCCCCAGCATTTT
TRBV6-5,-,-,TRBJ2-7,CASSRDLSAEQYF,TGTGCCAGCAGTCGGGACTTGAGTGCCGAGCAGTACTTC
TRBV5-1,-,TRBD2,TRBJ2-1,CASSPGRLAGGYNEQFF,TGCGCCAGCAGCCCCGGGCGACTAGCGGGGGGGTACAATGAGCAGTTCTTC
TRBV27,few,TRBD2,TRBJ2-7,CASSSAGTISSYEQYF,TGTGCCAGCAGTTCCGCCGGGACTATTAGCTCCTACGAGCAGTACTTC
TRBV28,-,-,TRBJ2-2,CASSLLAPNTGELFF,TGTGCCAGCAGTTTATTGGCCCCGAACACCGGGGAGCTGTTTTTT
TRBV28,-,-,TRBJ2-5,CASSLLQGTQYF,TGTGCCAGCAGTTTGCTTCAGGGAACCCAGTACTTC
TRBV18,-,TRBD2,TRBJ2-4,CASSPRASGSLAKNIQYF,TGTGCCAGCTCACCCCGGGCTAGCGGGAGTCTAGCCAAAAACATTCAGTACTTC
TRBV6-5,-,TRBD1,TRBJ1-2,CASNPSRDSHYGYTF,TGTGCCAGCAATCCTTCCCGGGACAGCCACTATGGCTACACCTTC
TRBV6-5,few,-,TRBJ1-1,CASSYGQNTEAFF,TGTGCCAGCAGTTACGGGCAGAACACTGAAGCTTTCTTT
TRBV6-5,-,TRBD1,TRBJ2-7,CASSLGQGGVYEQYF,TGTGCCAGCAGTCTCGGACAGGGTGGGGTCTACGAGCAGTACTTC
TRBV27,-,-,TRBJ1-5,CASRGQYSNQPQHF,TGTGCCAGCAGGGGACAATATAGCAATCAGCCCCAGCATTTT
TRBV5-1,-,-,TRBJ2-7,CASSLFGRQQYF,TGCGCCAGCAGCTTGTTCGGTCGTCAGCAGTACTTC
TRBV29-1,-,-,TRBJ2-1,CSFGVANQNYNEQFF,TGCAGCTTTGGGGTAGCCAACCAGAATTACAATGAGCAGTTCTTC
TRBV19,few,TRBD1,TRBJ2-7,CASSTNRGREQYF,TGTGCCAGTAGTACGAACAGGGGGCGCGAGCAGTACTTC
TRBV7-3,-,TRBD2,TRBJ2-1,CASSFGGSPVYNEQFF,TGTGCCAGCAGCTTCGGCGGGAGTCCCGTCTACAATGAGCAGTTCTTC
TRBV19,-,TRBD1,TRBJ2-3,CASRQGAADTQYF,TGTGCCAGTCGGCAGGGGGCCGCAGATACGCAGTATTTT
TRBV15,-,TRBD1,TRBJ1-4,CATSSHGDRNEKLFF,TGTGCCACCAGCAGCCATGGGGACAGGAATGAAAAACTGTTTTTT